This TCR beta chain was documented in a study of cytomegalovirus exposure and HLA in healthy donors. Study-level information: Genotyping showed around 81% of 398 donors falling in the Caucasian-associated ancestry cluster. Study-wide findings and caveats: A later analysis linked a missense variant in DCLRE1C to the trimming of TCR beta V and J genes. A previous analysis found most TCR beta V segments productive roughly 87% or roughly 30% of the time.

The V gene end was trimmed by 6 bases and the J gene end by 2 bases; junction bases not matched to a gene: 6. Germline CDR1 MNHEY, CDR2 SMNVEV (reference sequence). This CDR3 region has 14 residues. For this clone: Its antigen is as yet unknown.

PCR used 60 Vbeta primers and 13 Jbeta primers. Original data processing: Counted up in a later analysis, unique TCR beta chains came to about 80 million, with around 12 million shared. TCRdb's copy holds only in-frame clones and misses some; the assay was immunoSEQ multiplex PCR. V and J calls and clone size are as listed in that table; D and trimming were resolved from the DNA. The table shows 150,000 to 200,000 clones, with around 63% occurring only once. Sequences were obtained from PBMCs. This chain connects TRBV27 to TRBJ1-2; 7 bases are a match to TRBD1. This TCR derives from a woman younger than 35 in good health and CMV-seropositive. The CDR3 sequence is CASSPGGQNYGYTF. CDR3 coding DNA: TGTGCCAGCAGCCCCGGGGGACAGAACTATGGCTACACCTTC.